These T cell receptor beta chains were read from a single sample in a study of T cell responses to AZD1222 COVID-19 vaccine. Sequencing was performed with immunoSEQ multiplex PCR; in TCRdb, only in-frame clones are kept and a portion is missing. The table records 90,000 to 100,000 clones, 85% to 90% of them present only once. Source: peripheral blood, taken 28 days after the second AZD1222 dose. These receptors were collected from an adult who received the AZD1222 COVID-19 vaccine. CDR3s include the opening cysteine and the closing phenylalanine or tryptophan. A D gene is named only where the DNA matches it firmly. Size is omitted from some rows. Given values are once, few, many or a class for expanded clones.

>TRBV7-9|TRBD1|TRBJ1-6|NA
CASSLERTGVSPLHF
TGTGCCAGCAGCTTAGAACGTACAGGGGTTTCACCCCTCCACTTT
>TRBV5-4|TRBD1|TRBJ2-7|NA
CASSASDRGIDEQYF
TGTGCCAGCAGCGCCTCGGACAGGGGAATCGACGAGCAGTACTTC
>TRBV5-1|TRBD2|TRBJ2-1|few
CASSYTRLAGDYEQFF
TGCGCCAGCAGCTACACCAGACTAGCGGGAGACTATGAGCAGTTCTTC
>TRBV6-5|NA|TRBJ2-5|NA
CASSYRSGHQETQYF
TGTGCCAGCAGTTACCGTAGCGGCCACCAAGAGACCCAGTACTTC
>TRBV4-2|NA|TRBJ2-3|NA
CASSQVARTLSTDTQYF
TGTGCCAGCAGCCAAGTAGCCAGGACCCTTAGCACAGATACGCAGTATTTT
>TRBV7-2|TRBD1|TRBJ1-2|NA
CASSLSRTGGNYGYTF
TGTGCCAGCAGCTTATCACGGACAGGGGGGAACTATGGCTACACCTTC
>TRBV7-2|NA|TRBJ2-7|NA
CASSLAGQVHYEQYF
TGTGCCAGCAGCTTAGCGGGTCAGGTCCACTACGAGCAGTACTTC
>TRBV6-6|NA|TRBJ1-5|NA
CASSYSGTGQPQHF
TGTGCCAGCAGTTACTCGGGGACGGGACAGCCCCAGCATTTT
>TRBV5-1|NA|TRBJ2-4|once
CASSLGQGFIAKNIQYF
TGCGCCAGCAGCTTGGGGCAGGGGTTCATAGCCAAAAACATTCAGTACTTC
>TRBV11-2|TRBD1|TRBJ2-7|NA
CASSLDRDSTYEQYF
TGTGCCAGCAGCTTAGATCGGGACAGTACCTACGAGCAGTACTTC
>TRBV5-1|NA|TRBJ1-1|NA
CASSPMGGMNTEAFF
TGCGCCAGCAGCCCCATGGGGGGGATGAACACTGAAGCTTTCTTT
>TRBV4-2|TRBD1|TRBJ1-6|NA
CASSQFGQGNSPLHF
TGTGCCAGCAGCCAATTCGGACAGGGGAATTCACCCCTCCACTTT
>TRBV5-5|TRBD1|TRBJ2-7|few
CASRRTGLDEQYF
TGTGCCAGCAGACGGACAGGGCTGGACGAGCAGTACTTC
>TRBV6-5|TRBD1|TRBJ1-2|NA
CASSQTGQGHYGYTF
TGTGCCAGCAGTCAAACGGGACAGGGCCATTATGGCTACACCTTC
>TRBV7-2|TRBD2|TRBJ2-3|NA
CASNLLAGPADTQYF
TGTGCCAGCAACCTTCTAGCGGGGCCAGCAGATACGCAGTATTTT
>TRBV4-2|NA|TRBJ1-2|NA
CASSQLDPGRYGYTF
TGTGCCAGCAGCCAATTAGATCCCGGACGCTATGGCTACACCTTC
>TRBV5-4|NA|TRBJ2-3|NA
CASSSGTPGTDTQYF
TGTGCCAGCAGTTCCGGGACCCCGGGCACAGATACGCAGTATTTT
>TRBV6-7|TRBD1|TRBJ2-7|NA
CASSYLTGTDNEQYF
TGTGCCAGCAGTTACTTAACCGGGACAGACAACGAGCAGTACTTC
>TRBV6-5|NA|TRBJ2-1|few
CASGRANEQFF
TGTGCCAGCGGACGCGCCAATGAGCAGTTCTTC
>TRBV18|NA|TRBJ1-4|NA
CASSPVLGGSEKLFF
TGTGCCAGCTCACCGGTTTTGGGGGGAAGTGAAAAACTGTTTTTT